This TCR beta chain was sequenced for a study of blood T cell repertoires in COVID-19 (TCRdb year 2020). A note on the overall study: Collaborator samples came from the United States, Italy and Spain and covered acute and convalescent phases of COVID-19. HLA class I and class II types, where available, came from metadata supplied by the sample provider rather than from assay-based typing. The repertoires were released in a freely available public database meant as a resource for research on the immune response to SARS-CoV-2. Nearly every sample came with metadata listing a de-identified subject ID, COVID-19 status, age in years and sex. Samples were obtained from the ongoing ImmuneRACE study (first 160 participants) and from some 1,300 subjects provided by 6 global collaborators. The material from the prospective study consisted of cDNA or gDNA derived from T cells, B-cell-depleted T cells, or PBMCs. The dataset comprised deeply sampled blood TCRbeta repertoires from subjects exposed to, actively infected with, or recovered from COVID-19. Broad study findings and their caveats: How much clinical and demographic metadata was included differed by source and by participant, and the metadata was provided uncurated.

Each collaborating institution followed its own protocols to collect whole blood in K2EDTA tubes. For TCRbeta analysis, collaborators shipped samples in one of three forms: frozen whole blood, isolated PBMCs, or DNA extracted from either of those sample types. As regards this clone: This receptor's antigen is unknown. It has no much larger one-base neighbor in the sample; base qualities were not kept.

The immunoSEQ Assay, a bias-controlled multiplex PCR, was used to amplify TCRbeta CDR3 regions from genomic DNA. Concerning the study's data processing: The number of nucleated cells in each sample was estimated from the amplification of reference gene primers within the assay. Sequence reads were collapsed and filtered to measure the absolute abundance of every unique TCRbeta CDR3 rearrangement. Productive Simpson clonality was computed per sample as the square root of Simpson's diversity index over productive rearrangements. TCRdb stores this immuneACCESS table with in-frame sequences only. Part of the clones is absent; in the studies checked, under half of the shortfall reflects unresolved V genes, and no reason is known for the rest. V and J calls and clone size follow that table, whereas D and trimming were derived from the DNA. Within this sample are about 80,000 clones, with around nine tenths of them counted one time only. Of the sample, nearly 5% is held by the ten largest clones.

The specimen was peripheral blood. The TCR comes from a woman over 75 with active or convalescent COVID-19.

The sequence in DNA is TGTGCCACCAGTGATCCGGGACAGGGGGTCACCGGGGAGCTGTTTTTT. Its protein is CATSDPGQGVTGELFF. This chain joins TRBV24-1 to TRBJ2-2; 11 middle bases align to TRBD1. Its CDR3 holds 16 amino acids, cysteine through phenylalanine. Here the CDR3 DNA is all that survives: 48 bases in frame from base 1. From a lookup of the germline V gene, CDR1 and CDR2 are KGHDR and SFDVKD. Relative to germline, V is missing 3 bases and J is missing 4 bases, with 3 bases of the junction outside any gene match.